A single sample gave rise to the 6 T cell receptor beta chains below, sequenced in a study of blood T cell repertoires in COVID-19. Profiled with immunoSEQ multiplex PCR; TCRdb holds only in-frame clones, not every one. Of fewer than 600,000 clones in the sample, 85% to 90% are singletons; the top ten hold approximately 0.9%. Sequencing was performed on peripheral blood. Receptors were obtained from a young man with COVID-19, enrolled during active disease.

The chain joins TRBV5-1 to TRBJ2-5, with D possibly being TRBD1 (5 bases). Trimming took off 4 bases at V and 4 bases at J, with 11 bases between the two ends. The CDR3 length is 13 residues. CDR1 and CDR2 from the germline V gene are SGHRS and YFSETQ. CDR3 amino acids: CASSQSRGETQYF. The CDR3 DNA reads as TGCGCCAGCAGCCAATCAAGGGGAGAGACCCAGTACTTC.

The CDR3 sequence: CASSLSGTPYEQYF. For the CDR3, the DNA is TGTGCCAGCAGCTTAAGCGGCACCCCCTACGAGCAGTACTTC. The rearrangement joins TRBV7-8 to TRBJ2-7, with a possible D match to TRBD2 (5 bases). Germline CDR1 is SGHVS and CDR2 is FQNEAQ. This CDR3 region has 14 residues. With 2 bases removed from V and 2 bases from J, the gap between germline ends came to 10 bases.

The genes are TRBV7-6 and TRBJ1-1; 7 bases map to TRBD1. The CDR3 is 13 amino acids. Germline trimming cut 2 bases from V and 5 bases from J; bases unmatched to any gene: 2. Germline CDR1 reads SGHVS; CDR2 reads FNYEAQ. The CDR3 DNA reads TGTGCCAGCAGCTTAAACAGGGGTACTGAAGCTTTCTTT. It is translated as CASSLNRGTEAFF.

The chain recombines TRBV4-1 with TRBJ1-1, with 9 bases matching TRBD1. The CDR3 spans 20 residues. CDR1 and CDR2 from the germline V gene are MGHRA and YSYEKL. The junction had 17 bases not matched to a gene; V was cut back by 0 bases and J by 3 bases. CDR3 protein: CASSQDGVGGTGLVYTEAFF. CDR3 sequence (DNA): TGCGCCAGCAGCCAAGATGGGGTTGGAGGGACAGGGCTGGTCTACACTGAAGCTTTCTTT.

The V call is TRBV5-4, the J call TRBJ2-1; perhaps TRBD2 as D (6 bases). The germline V and J ends were trimmed by 9 bases and 10 bases, with 20 bases remaining between them. The germline V gene has CDR1 SGHNT and CDR2 YYREEE (reference sequence). CDR3 length: 13 amino acids. CDR3 DNA sequence: TGTGCCACCTGCGTCGGAGGGGCGGACGAGCAGTTCTTC. Translated, it gives CATCVGGADEQFF.

The rearrangement uses TRBV5-1 and TRBJ2-2; 10 bases map to TRBD1. Unmatched junction bases numbered 6, after V lost 5 bases and J lost 2 bases. Germline values: CDR1 SGHRS, CDR2 YFSETQ. CDR3 length equals 16 residues. In DNA, the CDR3 is TGCGCCAGCAGGAGACAGGGGGCGAGAAACACCGGGGAGCTGTTTTTT. Translated, it gives CASRRQGARNTGELFF.